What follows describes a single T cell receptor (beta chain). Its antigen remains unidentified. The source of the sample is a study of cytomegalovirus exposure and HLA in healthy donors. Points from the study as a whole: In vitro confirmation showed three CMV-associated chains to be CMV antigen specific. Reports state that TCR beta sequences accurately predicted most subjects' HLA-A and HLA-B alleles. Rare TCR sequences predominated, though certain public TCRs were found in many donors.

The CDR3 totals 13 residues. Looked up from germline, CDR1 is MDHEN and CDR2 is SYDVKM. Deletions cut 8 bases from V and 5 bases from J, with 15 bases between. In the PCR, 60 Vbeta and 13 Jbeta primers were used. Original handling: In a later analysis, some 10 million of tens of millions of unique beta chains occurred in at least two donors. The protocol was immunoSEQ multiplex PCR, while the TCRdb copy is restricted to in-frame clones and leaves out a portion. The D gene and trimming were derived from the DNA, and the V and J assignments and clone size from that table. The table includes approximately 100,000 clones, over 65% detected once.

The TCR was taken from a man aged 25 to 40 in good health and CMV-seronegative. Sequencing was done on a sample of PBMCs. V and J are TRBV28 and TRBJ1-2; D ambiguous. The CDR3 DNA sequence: TGTGCCAGCGCGGCTGGCGGAATTTATGGCTACACCTTC. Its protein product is CASAAGGIYGYTF.